This is a list of T cell receptor beta chains from one sample in a study of cytomegalovirus exposure and HLA in healthy donors. Libraries were prepared by immunoSEQ multiplex PCR; TCRdb keeps only in-frame clonotypes and omits some of them. The sample includes 150,000 or so clones, around 88% of them seen just once. Sequencing was carried out using PBMCs. Source of these receptors: a young woman in good health and CMV-seronegative. Both conserved end residues are part of each CDR3. Fields, in order: V gene, clone size, J gene, D gene, CDR3 length, CDR3 protein, CDR3 DNA. D genes are given only for firm matches. Where a row states a size, it is once, few, many or the class of an expanded clone; other rows omit it.

TRBV18	once	TRBJ2-7	NA	15	CASSPNRGGDYEQYF	TGTGCCAGCTCGCCCAACAGGGGGGGGGACTACGAGCAGTACTTC
TRBV11-2	NA	TRBJ2-1	TRBD2	17	CASSFSSGGAPTDEQFF	TGTGCCAGCAGCTTTTCTAGCGGGGGGGCTCCGACGGATGAGCAGTTCTTC
TRBV7-9	NA	TRBJ2-1	NA	15	CASSLAQPIENEQFF	TGTGCCAGCAGCTTAGCGCAACCGATAGAAAATGAGCAGTTCTTC
TRBV4-1	few	TRBJ1-5	NA	15	CASSRRGLGNQPQHF	TGCGCCAGCAGCCGTCGAGGGCTGGGCAATCAGCCCCAGCATTTT
TRBV5-1	NA	TRBJ2-5	NA	15	CASSFREVGAETQYF	TGCGCCAGCAGCTTTAGGGAGGTAGGCGCGGAGACCCAGTACTTC
TRBV10-1	NA	TRBJ1-6	TRBD1	16	CASSELGQGKNSPLHF	TGCGCCAGCAGTGAATTGGGACAGGGAAAGAATTCACCCCTCCACTTT
TRBV7-9	NA	TRBJ1-1	NA	13	CASEMGGDTEAFF	TGTGCCAGCGAAATGGGGGGGGACACTGAAGCTTTCTTT
TRBV28	NA	TRBJ1-2	NA	15	CASSFLEASPYGYTF	TGTGCCAGCAGTTTCCTAGAGGCCTCGCCCTATGGCTACACCTTC
TRBV11-2	NA	TRBJ2-2	NA	15	CASSFNHWNTGELFF	TGTGCCAGCAGCTTTAATCACTGGAACACCGGGGAGCTGTTTTTT
TRBV6-5	NA	TRBJ1-5	TRBD1	14	CASSPRTGRQPQHF	TGTGCCAGCAGTCCCCGGACAGGGCGACAGCCCCAGCATTTT
TRBV4-1	NA	TRBJ2-1	NA	12	CASSHSFNEQFF	TGCGCCAGCAGCCACTCCTTCAATGAGCAGTTCTTC
TRBV29-1	NA	TRBJ2-2	NA	12	CSASSPTGELFF	TGCAGCGCTAGTAGTCCTACCGGGGAGCTGTTTTTT
TRBV15	NA	TRBJ1-5	NA	12	CATSRTNQPQHF	TGTGCCACCAGCAGAACTAATCAGCCCCAGCATTTT
TRBV4-1	NA	TRBJ1-2	NA	14	CASSRAMGRRGYTF	TGCGCCAGCAGCCGAGCTATGGGGCGCCGGGGCTACACCTTC
TRBV27	NA	TRBJ1-2	TRBD1	13	CASTGQANYGYTF	TGTGCCAGCACCGGACAGGCCAACTATGGCTACACCTTC
TRBV4-1	NA	TRBJ2-4	NA	14	CASSPPLAKNIQYF	TGCGCCAGCAGCCCCCCTCTCGCCAAAAACATTCAGTACTTC
TRBV18	NA	TRBJ2-4	TRBD1	11	CASSQGDIQYF	TGTGCCAGCTCCCAGGGGGACATTCAGTACTTC
TRBV19	NA	TRBJ1-5	TRBD1	15	CASTTTGGSNQPQHF	TGTGCCAGCACTACGACAGGGGGAAGCAATCAGCCCCAGCATTTT
TRBV19	NA	TRBJ2-2	NA	16	CASSTQGQDHTGELFF	TGTGCCAGTAGTACCCAGGGGCAGGACCACACCGGGGAGCTGTTTTTT
TRBV18	NA	TRBJ1-4	TRBD1	15	CASSSGTGVGEKLFF	TGTGCCAGCTCATCCGGGACAGGGGTAGGAGAAAAACTGTTTTTT
TRBV6-1	few	TRBJ2-3	NA	13	CASSFRDIDTQYF	TGTGCCAGCAGTTTTAGGGACATAGATACGCAGTATTTT
TRBV7-9	NA	TRBJ2-1	NA	15	CASSLDSYSYNEQFF	TGTGCCAGCAGTCTGGACAGCTACTCCTACAATGAGCAGTTCTTC
TRBV30	NA	TRBJ2-4	NA	15	CAWSMTGLAKNIQYF	TGTGCCTGGAGTATGACGGGACTAGCCAAAAACATTCAGTACTTC
TRBV5-8	few	TRBJ1-6	NA	13	CASSLRQASPLHF	TGTGCCAGCAGCTTGAGGCAGGCCTCACCCCTCCACTTT
TRBV7-3	NA	TRBJ2-1	NA	15	CASSFSRASYNEQFF	TGTGCCAGCAGCTTTAGTCGTGCATCCTACAATGAGCAGTTCTTC
TRBV4-2	NA	TRBJ2-1	NA	15	CASSQGGVSYNEQFF	TGTGCCAGCAGCCAAGGCGGGGTCTCCTACAATGAGCAGTTCTTC
TRBV28	NA	TRBJ2-1	TRBD2	16	CASTHGLAGGPPEQFF	TGTGCCAGCACCCACGGACTAGCGGGAGGGCCCCCCGAGCAGTTCTTC
TRBV10-3	NA	TRBJ2-2	TRBD2	17	CAMGQPGLASNTGELFF	TGTGCCATGGGACAGCCGGGACTAGCGTCGAACACCGGGGAGCTGTTTTTT
TRBV7-2	NA	TRBJ1-1	TRBD1	16	CASSLHGTGTNTEAFF	TGTGCCAGCAGCTTACACGGGACAGGGACGAACACTGAAGCTTTCTTT
TRBV15	NA	TRBJ2-6	NA	16	CATSSQGGTGANVLTF	TGTGCCACCAGCTCACAGGGGGGGACTGGGGCCAACGTCCTGACTTTC
TRBV10-3	NA	TRBJ2-1	NA	15	CAISEQVGSYNEQFF	TGTGCCATCAGTGAACAGGTGGGCTCCTACAATGAGCAGTTCTTC
TRBV19	NA	TRBJ1-1	TRBD1	15	CASREEGQGNTEAFF	TGTGCCAGTAGGGAGGAAGGACAGGGGAACACTGAAGCTTTCTTT
TRBV19	NA	TRBJ1-2	TRBD1	19	CASSIEAGTGGYNSYGYTF	TGTGCCAGTAGTATAGAGGCCGGGACAGGGGGGTACAATTCCTATGGCTACACCTTC
TRBV4-1	NA	TRBJ2-1	TRBD2	18	CASSQGGTSGRVSGEQFF	TGCGCCAGCAGCCAAGGTGGGACTAGCGGGAGGGTTTCCGGTGAGCAGTTCTTC
TRBV7-2	NA	TRBJ1-3	NA	13	CASSLLVANTIYF	TGTGCCAGCAGCTTACTGGTAGCCAACACCATATATTTT
TRBV6-6	NA	TRBJ1-5	TRBD1	16	CASRRQGRVGNQPQHF	TGTGCCAGCAGGAGACAGGGGAGAGTAGGCAATCAGCCCCAGCATTTT
TRBV19	once	TRBJ1-2	TRBD1	13	CASRTGGNYGYTF	TGTGCCAGTAGGACAGGGGGAAACTATGGCTACACCTTC
TRBV6-1	NA	TRBJ2-3	TRBD2	13	CAIGLAGTDTQYF	TGTGCCATCGGACTAGCGGGGACAGATACGCAGTATTTT
TRBV10-1	NA	TRBJ2-1	NA	12	CASSGTHNEQFF	TGCGCCAGCAGTGGGACTCACAATGAGCAGTTCTTC
TRBV2	once	TRBJ2-7	NA	13	CASRENRGGEQYF	TGTGCCAGCAGGGAAAACAGGGGGGGCGAGCAGTACTTC
TRBV5-6	NA	TRBJ2-7	TRBD2	14	CASSFSGSSYEQYF	TGTGCCAGCAGCTTTAGCGGGAGCTCCTACGAGCAGTACTTC
TRBV6-1	NA	TRBJ1-5	NA	15	CASLKTAGIDQPQHF	TGTGCCAGCCTCAAAACGGCGGGGATCGATCAGCCCCAGCATTTT
TRBV2	NA	TRBJ2-7	TRBD2	15	CASSEGLAPNYEQYF	TGTGCCAGCAGTGAGGGACTAGCGCCGAACTACGAGCAGTACTTC
TRBV5-1	few	TRBJ1-1	NA	14	CASSFTGMGAEAFF	TGCGCCAGCAGTTTCACAGGCATGGGCGCTGAAGCTTTCTTT
TRBV7-7	NA	TRBJ2-1	TRBD2	15	CASSPLAGYNNEQFF	TGTGCCAGCAGCCCTCTAGCGGGGTACAACAATGAGCAGTTCTTC
TRBV19	NA	TRBJ2-7	NA	15	CASSIDPRPSYEQYF	TGTGCCAGTAGTATAGATCCGCGTCCCTCCTACGAGCAGTACTTC
TRBV25-1	NA	TRBJ2-7	NA	11	CASSDTYEQYF	TGTGCCAGCAGTGACACCTACGAGCAGTACTTC
TRBV6-5	NA	TRBJ1-5	TRBD1	14	CASSFGQANQPQHF	TGTGCCAGCAGTTTTGGACAGGCCAATCAGCCCCAGCATTTT
TRBV7-9	once	TRBJ1-6	NA	15	CASSPTRVYNSPLHF	TGTGCCAGCAGCCCAACCCGGGTCTATAATTCACCCCTCCACTTT
TRBV27	once	TRBJ2-5	TRBD2	14	CASRASGGPRPQYF	TGTGCCAGCAGAGCGAGCGGGGGCCCTAGACCCCAGTACTTC
TRBV9	few	TRBJ2-3	NA	15	CASSFAGLHTDTQYF	TGTGCCAGCAGCTTTGCGGGACTCCACACAGATACGCAGTATTTT
TRBV4-1	NA	TRBJ2-7	NA	14	CASSYEGDTYEQYF	TGCGCCAGCAGTTATGAGGGGGACACCTACGAGCAGTACTTC
TRBV5-8	NA	TRBJ1-2	NA	13	CASSLNVNYGYTF	TGTGCCAGCAGCTTGAATGTAAACTATGGCTACACCTTC
TRBV11-2	NA	TRBJ2-5	NA	13	CASSSDTQETQYF	TGTGCCAGCAGCTCGGACACCCAAGAGACCCAGTACTTC
TRBV7-9	NA	TRBJ1-3	NA	16	CASSFRQQSSGNTIYF	TGTGCCAGCAGCTTTAGACAGCAAAGCTCTGGAAACACCATATATTTT
TRBV6-4	many	TRBJ2-3	TRBD1	15	CASSRTGEATDTQYF	TGTGCCAGCAGTAGGACAGGGGAGGCCACAGATACGCAGTATTTT
TRBV6-4	NA	TRBJ2-1	NA	15	CASSDSGGELNEQFF	TGTGCCAGCAGTGACTCTGGCGGGGAACTCAATGAGCAGTTCTTC
TRBV9	few	TRBJ2-3	TRBD1	15	CASSVGQGIWDTQYF	TGTGCCAGCAGCGTCGGACAGGGCATTTGGGATACGCAGTATTTT
TRBV5-1	once	TRBJ1-1	TRBD1	15	CASSLGGTANTEAFF	TGCGCCAGCAGCTTGGGGGGGACAGCGAACACTGAAGCTTTCTTT
TRBV19	NA	TRBJ1-6	NA	17	CASSITVRRTVNSPLHF	TGTGCCAGTAGTATAACCGTGAGGAGGACGGTAAATTCACCCCTCCACTTT